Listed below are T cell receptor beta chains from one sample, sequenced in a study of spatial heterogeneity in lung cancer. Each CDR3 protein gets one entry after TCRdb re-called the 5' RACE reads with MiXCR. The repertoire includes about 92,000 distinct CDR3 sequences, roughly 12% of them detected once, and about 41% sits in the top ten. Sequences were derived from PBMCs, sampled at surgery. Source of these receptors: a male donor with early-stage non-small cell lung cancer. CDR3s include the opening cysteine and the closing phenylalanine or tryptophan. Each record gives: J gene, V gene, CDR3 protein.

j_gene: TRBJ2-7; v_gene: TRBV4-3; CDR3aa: CASSQDPPGPLPYEQYF
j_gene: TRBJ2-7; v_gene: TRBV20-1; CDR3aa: CSARPGTGGSYEQYF
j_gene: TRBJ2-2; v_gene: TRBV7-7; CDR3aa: CASSLAPVLQGVTGELFF
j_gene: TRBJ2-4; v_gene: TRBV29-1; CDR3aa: CSVVGHLAKNIQYF
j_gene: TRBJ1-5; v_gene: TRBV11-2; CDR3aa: CASSFSGAQPQHF
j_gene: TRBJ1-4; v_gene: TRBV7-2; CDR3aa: CASKTATNEKLFF
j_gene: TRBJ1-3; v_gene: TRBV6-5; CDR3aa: CASSSPGQGNTIYF
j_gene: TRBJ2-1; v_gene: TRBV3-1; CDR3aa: CASSRTPIGGAGNEQFF
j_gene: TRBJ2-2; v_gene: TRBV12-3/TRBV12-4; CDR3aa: CASKGTGGAGTGELFF
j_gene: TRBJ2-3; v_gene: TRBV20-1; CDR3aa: CSRHTDTQYF
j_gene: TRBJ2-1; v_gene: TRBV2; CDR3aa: CASARGGSYNEQFF
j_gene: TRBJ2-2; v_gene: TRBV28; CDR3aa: CASSILGPTGELFF